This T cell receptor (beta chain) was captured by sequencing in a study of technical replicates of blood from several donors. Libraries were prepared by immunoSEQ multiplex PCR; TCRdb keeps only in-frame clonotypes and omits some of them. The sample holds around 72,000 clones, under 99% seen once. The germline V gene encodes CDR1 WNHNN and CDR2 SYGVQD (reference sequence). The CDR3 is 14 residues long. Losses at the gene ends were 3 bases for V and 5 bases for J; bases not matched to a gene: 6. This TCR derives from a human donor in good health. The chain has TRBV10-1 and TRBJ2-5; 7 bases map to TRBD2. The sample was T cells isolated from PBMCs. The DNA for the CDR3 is TGCGCCAGCAGTGACGGCGGGAGTCTTGAGACCCAGTACTTC. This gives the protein CASSDGGSLETQYF.